This TCR beta chain was sequenced during a study of cytomegalovirus exposure and HLA in healthy donors. The J segment lost 5 bases and the V segment lost 2 bases, leaving 7 bases of the junction unmatched. Germline lookup yields CDR1 KGHSH and CDR2 LQKENI. The CDR3 length is 16 residues. This clone has just a few counts. The PCR employed 60 Vbeta primers together with 13 Jbeta primers. TCRdb keeps only in-frame clones here, not all; method: immunoSEQ multiplex PCR. Of roughly 150,000 clones detected, over 60% appear once; the ten largest clones hold approximately 3%. Sequencing was performed on PBMCs. This TCR came from a male donor in good health and CMV-seronegative. The chain carries TRBV18 and TRBJ2-5; 11 bases agree with TRBD1. The CDR3 nucleotides are TGTGCCAGCTCACCAAGGACAGGGGGCTGGTGGGAGACCCAGTACTTC. Its translation is CASSPRTGGWWETQYF.